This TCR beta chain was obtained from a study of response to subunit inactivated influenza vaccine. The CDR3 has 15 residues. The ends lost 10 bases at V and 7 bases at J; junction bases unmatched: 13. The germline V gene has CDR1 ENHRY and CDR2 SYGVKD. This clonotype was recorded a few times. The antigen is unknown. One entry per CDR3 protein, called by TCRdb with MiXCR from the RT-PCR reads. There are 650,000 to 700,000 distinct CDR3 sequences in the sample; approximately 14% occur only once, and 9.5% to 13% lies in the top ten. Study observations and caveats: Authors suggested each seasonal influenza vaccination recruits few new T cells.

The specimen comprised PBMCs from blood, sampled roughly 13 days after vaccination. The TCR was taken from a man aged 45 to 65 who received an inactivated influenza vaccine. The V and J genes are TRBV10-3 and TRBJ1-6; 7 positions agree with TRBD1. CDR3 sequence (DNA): TGTGCCAGCAGCCGTTTGGGGACAGAAAATTCACCCCTCCACTTT. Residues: CASSRLGTENSPLHF.